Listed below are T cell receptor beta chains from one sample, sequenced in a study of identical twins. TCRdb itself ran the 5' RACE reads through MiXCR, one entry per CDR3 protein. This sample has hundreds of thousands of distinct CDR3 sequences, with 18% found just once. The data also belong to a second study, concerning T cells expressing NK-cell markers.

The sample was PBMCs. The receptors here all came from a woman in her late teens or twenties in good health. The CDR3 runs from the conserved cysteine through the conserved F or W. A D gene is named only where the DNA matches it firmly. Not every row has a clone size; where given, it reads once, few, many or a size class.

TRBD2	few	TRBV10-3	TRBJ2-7	TGTGCCATCACGGCTAGCGGTTCCTACGAGCAGTACTTC	CAITASGSYEQYF
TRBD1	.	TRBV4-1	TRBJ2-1	TGCGCCAGCAGCCCTCATCAGACAGGGGATGAGCAGTTCTTC	CASSPHQTGDEQFF
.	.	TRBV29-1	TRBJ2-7	TGCAGCGTGAAGAGGGGGGCCCACGAGCAGTACTTC	CSVKRGAHEQYF
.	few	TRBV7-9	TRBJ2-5	TGTGCCAGCAGCTTAGGGCCCCGAGGGCGAGAGACCCAGTACTTC	CASSLGPRGRETQYF
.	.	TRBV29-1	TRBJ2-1	TGCAGCGTGCAACGCGACTACAATGAGCAGTTCTTC	CSVQRDYNEQFF
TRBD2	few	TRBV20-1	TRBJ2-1	TGCAGTGCCAAAGGGACTAGCGGGAGTAGGAATGAGCAGTTCTTC	CSAKGTSGSRNEQFF
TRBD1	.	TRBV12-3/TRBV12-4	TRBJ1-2	TGTGCCAGCAGGGACCGGGACAGGGCTGACTATGGCTACACCTTC	CASRDRDRADYGYTF
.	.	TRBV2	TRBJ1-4	TGTGCCAGCAGTAACAGGGTCTGGTTGAATGAAAAACTGTTTTTT	CASSNRVWLNEKLFF
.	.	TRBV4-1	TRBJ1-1	TGCGCCAGCAGCCAAGGGGCGCTGGGGAACACTGAAGCTTTCTTT	CASSQGALGNTEAFF
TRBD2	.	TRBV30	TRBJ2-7	TGTGCCTGGAGCGTAGCGCGGGGGGGGAAGTACTTC	CAWSVARGGKYF
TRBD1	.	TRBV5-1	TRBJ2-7	TGCGCCAGCAGCCCCGGACAGGGCTACGCCTTC	CASSPGQGYAF
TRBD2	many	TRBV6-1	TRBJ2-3	TGTGCCAGCAAGGCTAGCGGCAGCACAGATACGCAGTATTTT	CASKASGSTDTQYF
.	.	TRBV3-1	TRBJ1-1	TGTGCCAGCAGCCAAGATCAAGGCCACACTGAAGCTTTCTTT	CASSQDQGHTEAFF
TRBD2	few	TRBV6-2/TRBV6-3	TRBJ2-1	TGTGCCAGCAGTCACGGACTAGCGGTTTACAATGAGCAGTTCTTC	CASSHGLAVYNEQFF
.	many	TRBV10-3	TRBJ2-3	TGTGCCACCCAAATTAGCGCTGGCAGAGCCACAGATACGCAGTATTTT	CATQISAGRATDTQYF
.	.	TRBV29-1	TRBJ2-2	TGCAGCGTTGAAGACCGCAGCGCCACCGGGGAGCTGTTTTTT	CSVEDRSATGELFF
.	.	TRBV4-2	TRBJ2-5	TGTGCCAGCAGCCGCCTTGGCGGTCAAGAGACCCAGTACTTC	CASSRLGGQETQYF
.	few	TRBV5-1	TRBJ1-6	TGCGCCAGCAAACAGGAGGGAAATTCACCCCTCCACTTT	CASKQEGNSPLHF
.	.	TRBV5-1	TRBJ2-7	TGCGCCAGCAGCTTCTTGCACTCCTACGAGCAGTACTTC	CASSFLHSYEQYF
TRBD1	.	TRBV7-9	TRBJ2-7	TGTGCCAGCAGCCAACGCCCAGGACAGGGTATCCACGAGCAGTACTTC	CASSQRPGQGIHEQYF
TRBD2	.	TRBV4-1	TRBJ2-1	TGCGCCAGCAGCTCCCTCCCCAGCGGGGGCTACAATGAGCAGTTCTTC	CASSSLPSGGYNEQFF
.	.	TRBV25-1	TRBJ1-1	TGTGCCAGCAGTGAATTGGAGGGATTTGAAGCTTTCTTT	CASSELEGFEAFF